This TCR beta chain was recovered during a study of cytomegalovirus exposure and HLA in healthy donors. Looking at the study overall: The early release's HLA-typed donors yielded about 85 million unique TCRs.

In the PCR, 60 Vbeta and 13 Jbeta primers were used. TCRdb keeps only in-frame clones here, not all; method: immunoSEQ multiplex PCR. The sample lists roughly 180,000 clones; around four fifths were seen once. Whole-study findings and limits: It is likely that the observed cluster of highly shared sequence variants was a sequencing artifact. When a later analysis compared HLA-associated TCR beta chains with equally common others, the HLA-associated chains turned out to be more clonally expanded and to have lower generation probabilities. Available immune exposure information was restricted to CMV serostatus only.

The V gene's germline CDR1 is SGHTA and CDR2 FQGNSA. The CDR3 sequence is 14 residues long. Losses at the gene ends were 5 bases for V and 5 bases for J; bases not matched to a gene: 7. With regard to this clone: Its target is not known.

The source material was PBMCs. This chain uses TRBV7-2 with TRBJ2-5; 8 nucleotides line up with TRBD1. The receptor was derived from a man in his late teens or twenties in good health and CMV-seronegative. The DNA for the CDR3 is TGTGCCAGCAGCCACAGGGGGTCAGGGGAGACCCAGTACTTC. Translating it yields CASSHRGSGETQYF.